A selection of T cell receptor beta chains follows, all from one sample in a study of human T cells and chemical hapten exposure. TCRdb re-analysed the RACE reads in MiXCR, keeping a single row per CDR3 protein. This sample has fewer than 85,000 distinct CDR3 sequences, with roughly 11% found just once. The sample consisted of whole blood, taken in connection with sensitization to the hapten diphenylcyclopropenone (DPC). The receptors were gathered from a man aged 18 to 35 with alopecia areata. Some clones in this sample may be carry-over from other donors' samples. The CDR3 runs from the conserved cysteine through the conserved F or W. A D gene is named only where the DNA matches it firmly. Rows may omit the clone size; those that give it use once, few, many or a size class.

D gene: NA; J gene: TRBJ1-1; V gene: TRBV29-1; clone size: NA; CDR3 protein: CSVVVQTNTEAFF; CDR3 DNA: TGCAGCGTTGTGGTACAGACCAACACTGAAGCTTTCTTT
D gene: NA; J gene: TRBJ1-3; V gene: TRBV12-3/TRBV12-4; clone size: few; CDR3 protein: CASGTPFSGNTIYF; CDR3 DNA: TGTGCCAGTGGGACACCCTTCTCTGGAAACACCATATATTTT
D gene: TRBD1; J gene: TRBJ2-2; V gene: TRBV7-9; clone size: few; CDR3 protein: CASSPTGGANTGELFF; CDR3 DNA: TGTGCCAGCAGCCCGACAGGGGGCGCGAACACCGGGGAGCTGTTTTTT
D gene: TRBD1; J gene: TRBJ1-3; V gene: TRBV7-2; clone size: many; CDR3 protein: CASSGTGGEAGNTIYF; CDR3 DNA: TGTGCCAGCAGCGGAACAGGGGGCGAAGCTGGAAACACCATATATTTT
D gene: NA; J gene: TRBJ1-4; V gene: TRBV7-9; clone size: NA; CDR3 protein: CASTPGVWATTTNEKLFF; CDR3 DNA: TGTGCCAGCACCCCCGGGGTATGGGCGACCACAACTAATGAAAAACTGTTTTTT
D gene: NA; J gene: TRBJ2-3; V gene: TRBV9; clone size: few; CDR3 protein: CASSSPARDTQYF; CDR3 DNA: TGTGCCAGCAGCTCCCCGGCCCGCGATACGCAGTATTTT
D gene: NA; J gene: TRBJ2-7; V gene: TRBV12-3/TRBV12-4; clone size: few; CDR3 protein: CASSFQGFYEQYF; CDR3 DNA: TGTGCCAGCAGTTTTCAGGGTTTTTACGAGCAGTACTTC
D gene: TRBD1; J gene: TRBJ2-2; V gene: TRBV24-1; clone size: many; CDR3 protein: CATSDLEGARTGELFF; CDR3 DNA: TGTGCCACCAGTGATTTGGAGGGGGCGCGGACCGGGGAGCTGTTTTTT
D gene: NA; J gene: TRBJ2-3; V gene: TRBV2; clone size: few; CDR3 protein: CAGARSTDTQYF; CDR3 DNA: TGTGCCGGGGCGCGGAGCACAGATACGCAGTATTTT
D gene: TRBD2; J gene: TRBJ2-1; V gene: TRBV10-3; clone size: few; CDR3 protein: CAITAGGDDEQFF; CDR3 DNA: TGTGCCATCACTGCGGGGGGCGACGATGAGCAGTTCTTC
D gene: NA; J gene: TRBJ1-1; V gene: TRBV21-1; clone size: few; CDR3 protein: CASTGSNTEAFF; CDR3 DNA: TGTGCCAGCACTGGTTCGAACACTGAAGCTTTCTTT
D gene: NA; J gene: TRBJ1-3; V gene: TRBV12-3/TRBV12-4; clone size: few; CDR3 protein: CASSFPDSGNTIYF; CDR3 DNA: TGTGCCAGCAGTTTCCCGGACTCTGGAAACACCATATATTTT